This TCR beta chain was sequenced during a study of shared clonotypes between healthy human individuals. CD8 cells classed as naive were CD45RO-negative and positively selected for CCR7, excluding terminally differentiated effector memory CD45RA+ cells. Produced via immunoSEQ multiplex PCR; TCRdb's table is partial and in-frame only. In the table there are about 2 million clones, about 95% of which are singletons. V shed 6 bases and J shed 6 bases, with 12 bases lying between them. Per germline, CDR1 SGHTA and CDR2 FQGNSA. CDR3 length: 12 amino acids. The source is a man between 18 and 35 years old in good health. V is TRBV7-2 and J is TRBJ2-7; weak D call: TRBD1 (6 bases). The sequencing sample was made of naive CD8+ T cells sorted from blood. The CDR3 DNA is TGTGCCAGCAGTTTCACAGGGCTCGAGCAGTACTTC. It codes for CASSFTGLEQYF.